This T cell receptor beta chain was recorded in a study of CD8+ T cells in alopecia areata. Findings and limits, study-wide: Besides other cells, scalp samples also yield sequences of resident alphabeta T cells from normal skin. Clarity of TCR sharing across patients fell short of that in mice, possibly HLA-related.

V lost 9 bases to trimming and J lost 0 bases, with 11 bases between them. CDR3 length equals 13 residues. CDR1 is SNHLY and CDR2 is FYNNEI in the germline V gene. With respect to this clone: Its antigen is still unknown.

Sequencing used cDNA as its template, made by extracting RNA and reverse transcribing it. Repertoires were generated with immunoSEQ multiplex PCR, while TCRdb's copy carries only in-frame clones and drops some. This table holds about 110,000 clones, 45% to 70% found once. This chain joins TRBV2 and TRBJ1-2, with a possible D match to TRBD1 (6 bases). The source of this sequence is a human donor in good health. The sequenced sample was CD8+ T cells sorted from blood. This chain's CDR3 is CARQGRANYGYTF. CDR3 in DNA: TGTGCCAGACAGGGAAGGGCTAACTATGGCTACACCTTC.